This T cell receptor (beta chain) was obtained from a study of cytomegalovirus exposure and HLA in healthy donors (dated 2017 in TCRdb). With respect to the entire study: According to an earlier analysis of around 600 of the donors, about 190 million T cells yielded 117 million unique TCR beta sequences and approximately 300 Gb of sequence data. Of the roughly 400 genotyped donors, 65% to 90% fell in the genetic ancestry cluster associated with self-reported Caucasian donors. An earlier analysis of 500 to 750 of the donors applied high-throughput TCR beta sequencing to assess whether each TCR beta V gene segment acted as functional or pseudogenic. Among about 370 genotyped donors of the cohort, an average of about 240,000 unique TCR beta nucleotide sequences was sequenced per donor, of which about 19% were non-productive. Class I and class II HLA loci were covered by the typing at four-digit resolution. Donor age, sex, ethnicity and CMV serostatus were compiled alongside the repertoire data. In the later analysis, no new phenotypic data were used to find candidate immune exposures; instead, reliance was placed on TCR beta sequences and their occurrence across donors. All discovery cohort repertoires had been generated using a single sequencing platform. Roughly 5 DR-DQ haplotypes were handled as single units for association and clustering, since linkage in the cohort was strong. The aim of the study was to test whether cataloging public T cell receptors could identify signatures of past pathogen exposure. A separate validation cohort of roughly 110 different subjects was used in addition to the roughly 720-subject first cohort. About 280 gigabases of sequencing data and around 80 million unique TCR sequences made up an early release that covered some 640 HLA-typed donors. Typing coverage differed by locus: A, B, C, DRB1 and DQB1 were typed in about 620-640 donors, DQA1 in about 500, DPA1 in over 600, and DPB1 in 400 to 480. To predict cytomegalovirus infection status, the study brought together high-throughput TCR immunosequencing, statistical association of individual TCRs with disease status, and machine learning. The study profiled the T cell repertoires of 500 to 800 subjects by immunosequencing and related them to cytomegalovirus serostatus. In a later analysis, previously published TCR beta repertoires from 670 or so donors were re-analyzed and high-resolution HLA genotyping was added so that TCR occurrence patterns could be studied. A later genetic analysis took genome-wide SNP genotypes for about 60% of the roughly 670 donors and used that subset as a discovery cohort.

Concerning this clone itself: What this receptor recognizes is not known. No base qualities exist here, and no much larger clone lies one base off it.

Overall study outcomes, separate from this receptor: According to a later analysis, most CMV-associated TCR beta chains appeared to be HLA-restricted, and the HLA associations seemed to be driven largely by CMV exposure. Linkage disequilibrium might explain the correlated functional status among segregating V segments, but an unknown experimental factor could not be ruled out. A further reported finding was that TCR beta sequences accurately predicted the HLA-A and HLA-B alleles for most subjects in the first cohort. In a later genetic analysis, fewer N-insertions in productive TCRs were reported among donors in an Asian-associated ancestry cluster than the approximately 670-donor mean. A group of highly shared sequence variants was considered likely to be a technical artifact of the sequencing pipeline. In a later analysis, HLA-associated TCR beta chains showed more clonal expansion and lower generation probabilities than non-associated chains that were equally common. In an earlier analysis of 450 to 750 of the donors, most TCR beta V segments appeared in productive rearrangements about 87% or about 30% of the time, broadly matching IMGT annotations. The cohort was sequenced for TCR beta chains only, and without alpha or paired-chain data the features that could be detected were limited. Roughly uniform sequencing depth across donors was assumed in presence/absence analyses, although this assumption may not hold. A total of about 150 TCR beta chains were listed by the study as associated with cytomegalovirus. While some public TCRs were present in many individuals, most TCR sequences turned up only very rarely across donors. At a false discovery rate of 0.05, a later analysis linked around 17,000 TCR beta sequences to specific HLA alleles. In vitro tests confirmed that a few of the cytomegalovirus-associated TCR beta chains recognize cytomegalovirus antigens. V-gene and J-gene trimming of TCR beta chains was associated with a missense DCLRE1C variant in a later genetic analysis, and the association was replicated in an independent cohort. When HLA alleles, especially DR and DQ, strongly co-occurred, TCR associations were difficult to assign to individual alleles. Immune exposure information for the cohort was limited to CMV serostatus. The earlier analysis of 587 of the donors excluded 15 to 20 rarely observed V segments, including chromosome 9 orphons, because counts were too low. In a later analysis, TCR association rates were found to vary across HLA loci, with the most associated TCRs seen for DRB1 alleles and the fewest for HLA-C alleles. It was suggested by the authors that the approach could potentially be generalized to other disease states and immunological phenotypes. Because HLA typing was unavailable for some donors at each locus, only the typed subset was used in association tests. The classifier was reported to diagnose cytomegalovirus status with high specificity and sensitivity in both the original cohort and the validation cohort. According to a later analysis, parvovirus B19, influenza, CMV and Epstein-Barr virus appeared linked to several top co-occurrence clusters.

The cohort was made up of 666 healthy bone marrow donors. At the time of sampling, every cohort member was nominally healthy, though immune exposures that went unrecorded were likely present. The donor tested CMV seronegative, placing the donor among the 350 or so seronegative members of the cohort. A peripheral blood sample was collected from each donor, and TCR beta sequencing was performed on peripheral blood mononuclear cells. Genomic DNA extraction from the blood cell samples was performed with the Qiagen DNeasy Blood Extraction Kit. Preparation of the library involved the immunoSEQ multiplex PCR assay. A mixture of 60 forward primers for TCR Vbeta segments and 13 reverse primers for TCR Jbeta segments was used in the multiplex PCR. A multiplex PCR assay on genomic DNA amplified the CDR3 region of rearranged TCR beta genes. Amplified TCR beta libraries were sequenced as 87-base-pair reads on the Illumina HiSeq System. The source study handled its data this way. In a later analysis, 77 million or so unique TCR beta chains were counted across the roughly 610 repertoires, and around 11 million of these chains were shared by at least two donors. A nearest-neighbor algorithm error-corrected the raw reads and collapsed the reads into unique sequences, merging closely related sequences to remove PCR and sequencing errors. CDR3 sequences were aligned to IMGT reference sequences to assign V, D and J gene segments. For a sequence to be retained, at least a six-nucleotide match to both a V gene segment and a J gene segment was required. Rearrangements were called productive when the CDR3 lacked stop codons and stayed in frame with V and J; all others were non-productive. Following IMGT convention, CDR3 was defined as the stretch from the second conserved V-encoded cysteine up to the conserved J-encoded phenylalanine. In an earlier analysis of 587 of the donors, sequences lacking an unambiguous match to a single V gene segment were excluded. In an earlier analysis of some 590 of the donors, a V segment was called functional when productive rearrangements were above 56.7%, and segregating when the standard deviation between donors exceeded 5%. A statistical classification framework was developed to diagnose cytomegalovirus status using the catalog of TCR beta chain sequences. A later analysis assigned V and J genes by comparing TCR nucleotide sequences with IMGT/GENE-DB human TR gene sequences. Using the TCRdist pipeline, a later analysis assigned CDR3 sequences along with most-parsimonious VDJ recombination scenarios. A later analysis defined each TCR beta chain by its CDR3 amino acid sequence plus V-gene family, and excluded reads lacking a unique V-gene family. In a later analysis, some 600 highly shared, low-generation-probability nucleotide sequences were removed to address suspected cross-contamination and a sequencing artifact. In a later analysis, a clonal expansion index was calculated for each public chain from normalized within-repertoire ranks of inferred template counts. A later analysis computed generation probabilities with a VDJ recombination model fitted to out-of-frame rearrangements, and checked the results against IGoR. A later analysis scored TCR-TCR, TCR-HLA and TCR-CMV co-occurrence with hypergeometric tests, applying a repertoire-size bias correction to TCR pairs. To estimate false discovery rates, a later analysis permuted the HLA or CMV assignments 20 times. A later analysis grouped co-occurring TCRs with DBSCAN, adding TCRdist sequence similarity when clustering within HLA-allele-positive subsets. Repertoires with fewer than 30,000 or more than 120,000 public chains were left out of co-occurrence clustering, as were four to six repertoires with anomalous nucleotide sharing. Drawn from immuneACCESS, this table holds only the in-frame rearrangements with V and J called that TCRdb kept. Clones are partly lost; checked studies trace under half to an unresolved V gene and leave the rest unexplained. For V, J and clone size, that table is used; D and trimming come from the DNA. Recorded for this sample are hundreds of thousands of clones; around 80% of them occurred a single time. Clones ranked in the top ten supply 0.63% of the sample.

Material: PBMCs. The sequence was obtained from a man younger than 35 in good health and CMV-seronegative.

CDR3 reads: CASSSTLAANSYNEQFF. DNA sequence: TGTGCCAGCAGCTCGACGCTAGCGGCCAACTCCTACAATGAGCAGTTCTTC. The chain is assembled from TRBV7-2 and TRBJ2-1, with 7 central nucleotides matching TRBD2. The germline V gene sets CDR1 to SGHTA and CDR2 to FQGNSA. V lost 4 bases and J lost 0 bases, and the count of bases not matched to a germline gene is 9. Reading from cysteine to phenylalanine, the CDR3 counts 17 amino acids. Only the CDR3 part of the read is kept: 51 bases, read in frame from the first base.